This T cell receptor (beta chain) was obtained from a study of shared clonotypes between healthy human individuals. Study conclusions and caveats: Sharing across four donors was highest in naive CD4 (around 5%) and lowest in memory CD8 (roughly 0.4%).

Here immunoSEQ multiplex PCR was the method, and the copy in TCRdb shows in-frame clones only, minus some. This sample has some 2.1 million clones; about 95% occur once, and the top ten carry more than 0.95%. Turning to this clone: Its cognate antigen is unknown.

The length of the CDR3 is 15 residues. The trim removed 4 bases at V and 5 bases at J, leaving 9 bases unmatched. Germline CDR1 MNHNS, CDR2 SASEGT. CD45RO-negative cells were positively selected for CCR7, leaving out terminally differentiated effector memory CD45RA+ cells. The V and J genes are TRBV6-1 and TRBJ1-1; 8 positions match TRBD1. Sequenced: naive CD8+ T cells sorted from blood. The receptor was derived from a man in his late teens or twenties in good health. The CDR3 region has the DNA TGTGCCAGCAGTGTACTTACCACAGGGGGGACTGAAGCTTTCTTT. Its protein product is CASSVLTTGGTEAFF.